The following is a T cell receptor (beta chain) sequence with its context. What it binds is not known. The CDR3 totals 14 residues. Germline values: CDR1 SQVTM, CDR2 ANQGSEA. Libraries were made from TCR beta cDNA, and they carried unique molecular identifiers. Using its own MiXCR run on the PCR reads, TCRdb lists one record per CDR3 protein. The sample yields approximately 770,000 distinct CDR3 sequences, 46% seen once. These data are taken from a study of post-analysis software for immune sequencing data. Study outcomes and limitations: Relative to controls, patients with multiple sclerosis showed significantly lower normalized Chao1 diversity. Patients had higher frequencies than controls of roughly 5 TRBV segments, including TRBV5-6, TRBV5-1 and TRBV20-1.

This chain uses TRBV29-1 with TRBJ2-7; D is perhaps TRBD2 (5 bases). The J call may be wrong; the DNA end is better matched by TRBJ2-5. The sequenced sample was blood. This TCR came from a girl aged 10 to 17 with multiple sclerosis. The CDR3 sequence: CSAADSSWEETQYF. The CDR3 DNA follows: TGCAGCGCCGCGGACTCTAGCTGGGAAGAGACCCAGTACTTC.